These T cell receptor beta chains were read from a single sample in a study of human T cells and chemical hapten exposure. MiXCR was run by TCRdb on the RACE reads, yielding one entry per CDR3 protein. The sample records approximately 89,000 distinct CDR3 sequences, about a tenth being singletons. The sequencing here drew on whole blood, taken in connection with sensitization to the hapten diphenylcyclopropenone (DPC). All receptors derive from a woman aged 25 to 45 with alopecia areata. Some clones in this sample may be carry-over from other donors' samples. Each CDR3 is given with its conserved first and last residue. D genes are given only for firm matches. Size is stated for part of the rows, as once, few or many counts, or as a class when the clone is expanded.

J gene,V gene,D gene,clone size,CDR3 DNA,CDR3 protein
TRBJ2-3,TRBV6-5,NA,many,TGTGCCAGCAGTTATAACGTGCAAGCGGCCCCAGGGTATTTT,CASSYNVQAAPGYF
TRBJ2-3,TRBV28,TRBD2,many,TGTGCCAGCCTCTTAGCGGGGGCCAGAGGGGATACGCAGTATTTT,CASLLAGARGDTQYF
TRBJ2-7,TRBV5-5,NA,many,TGTGCCAGCAGCTTGGAGTATCAGGGACGGTTCTCCTACGAGCAGTACTTC,CASSLEYQGRFSYEQYF
TRBJ2-7,TRBV6-5,NA,many,TGTGCCAGCAGGGCGCGGAGGAGTTCCTACGAGCAGTACTTC,CASRARRSSYEQYF
TRBJ2-5,TRBV12-3/TRBV12-4,NA,many,TGTGCCAGCAGTTTTTTCCAAGAGACCCAGTACTTC,CASSFFQETQYF
TRBJ1-1,TRBV6-2/TRBV6-3,NA,NA,TGTGCCAGCAGTTACACCGAAAACACTGAAGCTTTCTTT,CASSYTENTEAFF
TRBJ2-3,TRBV7-8,NA,many,TGTGCCAGCAGCTTAGCCGCTAGGGGCTTAACAGATACGCAGTATTTT,CASSLAARGLTDTQYF
TRBJ2-2,TRBV6-4,NA,few,TGTGCCAGCAGTGACGGGAACACCGGGGAGCTGTTTTTT,CASSDGNTGELFF
TRBJ2-6,TRBV7-6,TRBD1,few,TGTGCCAGCAGCGGAAGGACAGGGAACGGGGCCAACGTCCTGACTTTC,CASSGRTGNGANVLTF
TRBJ1-1,TRBV28,TRBD1,few,TGTGCCAGCAGATGGGACAGCTCGAACACTGAAGCTTTCTTT,CASRWDSSNTEAFF
TRBJ2-5,TRBV29-1,TRBD2,NA,TGCAGCGTTGTAGCGGGAGGAAGACAAGAGACCCAGTACTTC,CSVVAGGRQETQYF
TRBJ2-5,TRBV20-1,NA,few,TGCAGTGCTTCATACCAAGAGACCCAGTACTTC,CSASYQETQYF
TRBJ2-2,TRBV9,NA,once,TGTGCCAGCAGCACTATAGCGAGCACCGGGGAGCTGTTTTTT,CASSTIASTGELFF
TRBJ1-6,TRBV18,NA,many,TGTGCCAGCTCACCAACGAGCTCCTATAATTCACCCCTCCACTTT,CASSPTSSYNSPLHF
TRBJ2-5,TRBV20-1,TRBD2,few,TGCAGTCCGGGCCAAAGCGGGAGGGCACAAGAGACCCAGTACTTC,CSPGQSGRAQETQYF
TRBJ2-1,TRBV12-3/TRBV12-4,TRBD2,many,TGTGCCAGCAGTTTACGAGCGGGGGGGCGCAATGAGCAGTTCTTC,CASSLRAGGRNEQFF
TRBJ2-6,TRBV20-1,NA,many,TGCAGTGCAACCCCGGGACGCCTCTCTGGGGCCAACGTCCTGACTTTC,CSATPGRLSGANVLTF
TRBJ1-2,TRBV27,NA,NA,TGTGCCAGCAGTTTATGGGGGGAAGGTGGCTACACCTTC,CASSLWGEGGYTF
TRBJ2-5,TRBV7-6,NA,many,TGTGCCAGCAGCTTAGAGGGGGACTTACAAGAGACCCAGTACTTC,CASSLEGDLQETQYF
TRBJ2-2,TRBV10-1,TRBD1,few,TGCGCCAGCAGTGAGCGGCAGGGGGTGAACACCGGGGAGCTGTTTTTT,CASSERQGVNTGELFF
TRBJ2-1,TRBV5-5,TRBD2,few,TGTGCCAGCAGCTTGGTAGGAGCGGGAGGGCCCAATGAGCAGTTCTTC,CASSLVGAGGPNEQFF
TRBJ1-2,TRBV25-1,NA,many,TGTGCCAGCAGCGGCAGGGCTGGCTATGGCTACACCTTC,CASSGRAGYGYTF
TRBJ1-1,TRBV20-1,NA,many,TGCAGTGCTAGTGGCTGGGGTGAGACTGAAGCTTTCTTT,CSASGWGETEAFF
TRBJ2-1,TRBV3-1,NA,NA,TGTGCCAGCAGCCAAGATGAGAGACGGGGGCATGAGCAGTTCTTC,CASSQDERRGHEQFF
TRBJ2-3,TRBV11-2,NA,NA,TGTGCCAGCAGCTTAGTATCACATTCCACAGATACGCAGTATTTT,CASSLVSHSTDTQYF
TRBJ1-4,TRBV29-1,NA,many,TGCAGCGTTGGAGGGGTCGGGATTGAAAAACTGTTTTTT,CSVGGVGIEKLFF
TRBJ1-6,TRBV3-1,NA,many,TGTGCCAGCAGCCAAGTAGGGCAGGGAGATTCACCCCTCCACTTT,CASSQVGQGDSPLHF
TRBJ1-1,TRBV5-1,TRBD1,many,TGCGCCAGCAGCTTGCCGGGACAGGCAGAAGCTTTCTTT,CASSLPGQAEAFF
TRBJ2-5,TRBV5-1,NA,few,TGCGCCAGCAGCTTGGAAGGGACGCGGCAAGAGACCCAGTACTTC,CASSLEGTRQETQYF
TRBJ1-1,TRBV6-2/TRBV6-3,NA,many,TGTGCCAGCAGTTACGACGGCAGATGGAACACTGAAGCTTTCTTT,CASSYDGRWNTEAFF
TRBJ2-7,TRBV9,TRBD2,NA,TGTGCCAGCAGCCCATACCTCCAGCGGGAGCACGTCGAGCAGTACTTC,CASSPYLQREHVEQYF
TRBJ2-4,TRBV6-5,NA,many,TGTGCCAGCAGTTCACATGAGGGGTTGGGAGGCAACATTCAGTACTTC,CASSSHEGLGGNIQYF
TRBJ1-2,TRBV4-3,NA,many,TGCGCCAGCAGCCAAGATATCGGGGTCCCGCCCTATGGCTACACCTTC,CASSQDIGVPPYGYTF
TRBJ2-7,TRBV28,TRBD2,NA,TGTGCCAGCAGTTTGGCCCCCATTTTTAGCGGGAGACCCTACGAGCAGTACTTC,CASSLAPIFSGRPYEQYF
TRBJ1-6,TRBV5-6,NA,NA,TGTGCCAGCAGCTTGAGTGGCGGACTGGAAATTTTAAGTTCACCCCTCCACTTT,CASSLSGGLEILSSPLHF
TRBJ2-7,TRBV28,TRBD2,few,TGTGCCAGCAGTTTATCGGTTAGCGGGGGTTACGAGCAGTACTTC,CASSLSVSGGYEQYF
TRBJ2-1,TRBV5-1,TRBD2,many,TGCGCCAGCAGCTTGGCTAGCGGACCGAGCTCCTACAATGAGCAGTTCTTC,CASSLASGPSSYNEQFF
TRBJ1-2,TRBV4-1,TRBD1,many,TGCGCCAGCAGCCAAAGTCCCGGGACAGGGTCCTATGGCTACACCTTC,CASSQSPGTGSYGYTF
TRBJ1-2,TRBV7-2,NA,NA,TGTGCCAGCAGCTTAGAGGGGCGACACAACTATGGCTACACCTTC,CASSLEGRHNYGYTF
TRBJ2-1,TRBV5-1,TRBD2,few,TGCGCCAGCAGCTGGGGACTAGCGGGAGGGCCCAATGAGCAGTTCTTC,CASSWGLAGGPNEQFF
TRBJ2-1,TRBV12-3/TRBV12-4,TRBD1,many,TGTGCCAGCAGGGGACAGACCTCCTACAATGAGCAGTTCTTC,CASRGQTSYNEQFF
TRBJ2-1,TRBV27,TRBD2,NA,TGTGCCAGCAGTTGGACTAGCGGGAGGGGTTTGAATGAGCAGTTCTTC,CASSWTSGRGLNEQFF
TRBJ2-3,TRBV29-1,TRBD1,many,TGCAGCGTTGATCCGGGGACAGGGGTTCAGTATTTT,CSVDPGTGVQYF
TRBJ2-7,TRBV20-1,TRBD1,many,TGCAGTGCTAGAGATAGGGGACAGCCCTTGGAGCAGTACTTC,CSARDRGQPLEQYF
TRBJ1-3,TRBV6-2/TRBV6-3,TRBD1,NA,TGTGCCAGCAGCCGAGACAGGGGCTCTGGAAACACCATATATTTT,CASSRDRGSGNTIYF
TRBJ2-5,TRBV20-1,NA,many,TGCAGTGCTCGAGGACTGGGACAAGAGACCCAGTACTTC,CSARGLGQETQYF
TRBJ1-2,TRBV3-2,NA,many,TGTGCCAGCAGCCCTAGGACAGGGGAGCACTATGGCTACACCTTC,CASSPRTGEHYGYTF
TRBJ1-1,TRBV5-1,TRBD1,many,TGCGCCAGCAGCTCCCAGGGGGATACTGAAGCTTTCTTT,CASSSQGDTEAFF
TRBJ1-2,TRBV7-6,TRBD1,many,TGTGCCAGCAGCGTGGGACAGGGGGGTGGCTACACCTTC,CASSVGQGGGYTF
TRBJ2-3,TRBV9,NA,few,TGTGCCAGCAGCCCCCGTGTGGGGTCAGATACGCAGTATTTT,CASSPRVGSDTQYF
TRBJ2-7,TRBV7-2,TRBD2,few,TGTGCCAGCAGCTTCGTGTCTGGCGGGGGGGCCCGCTACGAGCAGTACTTC,CASSFVSGGGARYEQYF
TRBJ2-7,TRBV2,TRBD1,many,TGTGCCAGCACCTCCCCGGGACAGCGCTACGAGCAGTACTTC,CASTSPGQRYEQYF
TRBJ2-7,TRBV28,NA,many,TGTGCCAGCAGTCTCCCCCCCTACGAGCAGTACTTC,CASSLPPYEQYF
TRBJ2-6,TRBV20-1,NA,many,TGCAGTGCTAGAAGCGAAGGCGCTGGGGCCAACGTCCTGACTTTC,CSARSEGAGANVLTF
TRBJ2-7,TRBV7-7,NA,NA,TGTGCCAGCAGCTTATGGTCGGGCCAAGAGCAGTACTTC,CASSLWSGQEQYF
TRBJ1-6,TRBV7-6,TRBD1,NA,TGTGCCAGCAGCTTAGCCGTAAAAGAGGGGACAGTGAATTCACCCCTCCACTTT,CASSLAVKEGTVNSPLHF
TRBJ2-1,TRBV29-1,TRBD2,many,TGCAGCGTTGAAAGAGCGGGGGGCACCTACAATGAGCAGTTCTTC,CSVERAGGTYNEQFF
TRBJ1-1,TRBV3-1,NA,NA,TGTGCCAGCAAAACTACCAGCACAGGGAGGACTGAAGCTTTCTTT,CASKTTSTGRTEAFF
TRBJ2-1,TRBV7-9,NA,few,TGTGCCAGCAGCTTAGGAGGCAGCCGATCCTACAATGAGCAGTTCTTC,CASSLGGSRSYNEQFF